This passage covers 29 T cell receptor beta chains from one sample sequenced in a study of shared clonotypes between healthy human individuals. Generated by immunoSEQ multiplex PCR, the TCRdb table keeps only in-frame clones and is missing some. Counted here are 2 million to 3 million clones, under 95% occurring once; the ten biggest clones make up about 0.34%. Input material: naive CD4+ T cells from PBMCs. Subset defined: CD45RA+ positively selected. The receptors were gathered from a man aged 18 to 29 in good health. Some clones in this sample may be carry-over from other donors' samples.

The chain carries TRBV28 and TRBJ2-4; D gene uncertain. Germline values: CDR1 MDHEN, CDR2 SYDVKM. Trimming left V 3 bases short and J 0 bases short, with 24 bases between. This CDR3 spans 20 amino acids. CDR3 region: CASSFWGRAERTLAKNIQYF. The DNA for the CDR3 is TGTGCCAGCAGTTTTTGGGGTCGGGCAGAAAGAACCCTAGCCAAAAACATTCAGTACTTC.

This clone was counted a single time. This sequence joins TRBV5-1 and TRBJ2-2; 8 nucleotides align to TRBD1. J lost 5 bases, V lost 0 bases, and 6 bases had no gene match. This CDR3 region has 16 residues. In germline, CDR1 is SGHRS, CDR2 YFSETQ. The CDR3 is CASSLEVQGATGELFF. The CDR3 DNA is TGCGCCAGCAGCTTGGAGGTGCAGGGGGCGACCGGGGAGCTGTTTTTT.

This chain's CDR3 is CASSWGGANTEAFF. The CDR3, as DNA: TGCGCCAGCAGCTGGGGAGGGGCGAACACTGAAGCTTTCTTT. The rearrangement links TRBV5-1 to TRBJ1-1; D is perhaps TRBD1 (5 bases). Germline V gives CDR1 SGHRS, CDR2 YFSETQ. V lost 3 bases and J 1 base, leaving 10 bases between the germline ends. This CDR3 comprises 14 residues.

Here the CDR3 reads CASSYLSGGYNEQFF. CDR3 sequence (DNA): TGTGCCAGCAGTTACTTGAGCGGAGGCTACAATGAGCAGTTCTTC. J is TRBJ2-1 and V is TRBV6-5, with D possibly being TRBD2 (5 bases). The V end lost 1 base, the J end lost 3 bases, and 10 bases lay between the germline ends. CDR3 size: 15 residues. Per germline, CDR1 MNHEY and CDR2 SVGAGI.

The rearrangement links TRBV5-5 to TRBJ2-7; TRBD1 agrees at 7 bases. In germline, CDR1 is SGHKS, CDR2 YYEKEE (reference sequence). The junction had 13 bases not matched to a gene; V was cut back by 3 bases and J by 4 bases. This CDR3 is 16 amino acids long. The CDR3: CASSSTTQGREYEQYF. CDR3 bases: TGTGCCAGCAGCTCGACTACACAGGGGCGAGAATACGAGCAGTACTTC. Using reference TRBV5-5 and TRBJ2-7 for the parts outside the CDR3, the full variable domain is DAGVTQSPTHLIKTRGQQVTLRCSPISGHKSVSWYQQVLGQGPQFIFQYYEKEERGRGNFPDRFSARQFPNYSSELNVNALLLGDSALYLCASSSTTQGREYEQYFGPGTRLTVT.

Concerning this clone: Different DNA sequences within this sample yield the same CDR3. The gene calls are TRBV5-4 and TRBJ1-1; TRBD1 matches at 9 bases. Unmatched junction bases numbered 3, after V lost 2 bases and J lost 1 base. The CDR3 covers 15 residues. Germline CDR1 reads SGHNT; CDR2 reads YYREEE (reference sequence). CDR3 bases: TGTGCCAGCAGCTTTCCGGGACAGGGGAACACTGAAGCTTTCTTT. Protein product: CASSFPGQGNTEAFF.

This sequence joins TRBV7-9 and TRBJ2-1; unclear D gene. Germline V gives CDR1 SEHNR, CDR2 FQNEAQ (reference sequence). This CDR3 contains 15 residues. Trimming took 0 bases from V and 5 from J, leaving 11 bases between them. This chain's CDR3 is CASSLAGTYDNEQFF. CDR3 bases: TGTGCCAGCAGCTTAGCGGGAACCTACGACAATGAGCAGTTCTTC.

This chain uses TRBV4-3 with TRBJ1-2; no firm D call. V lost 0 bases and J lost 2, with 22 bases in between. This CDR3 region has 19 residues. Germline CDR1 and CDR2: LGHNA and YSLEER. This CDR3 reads CASSQDLSSADKLNYGYTF. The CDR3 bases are TGCGCCAGCAGCCAAGATCTTTCTTCGGCAGATAAGCTAAACTATGGCTACACCTTC.

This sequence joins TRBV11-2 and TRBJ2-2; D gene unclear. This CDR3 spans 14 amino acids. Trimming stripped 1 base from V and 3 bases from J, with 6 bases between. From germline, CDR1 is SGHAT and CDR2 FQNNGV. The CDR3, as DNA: TGTGCCAGCAGCTTAGTCGTCCACACCGGGGAGCTGTTTTTT. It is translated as CASSLVVHTGELFF.

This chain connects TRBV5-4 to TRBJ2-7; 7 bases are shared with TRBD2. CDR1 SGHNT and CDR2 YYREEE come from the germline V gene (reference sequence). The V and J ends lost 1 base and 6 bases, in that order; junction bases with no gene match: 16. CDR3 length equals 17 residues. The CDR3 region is CASSLRLADNPTIEQYF. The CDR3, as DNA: TGTGCCAGCAGCTTGCGTCTAGCGGATAACCCTACGATCGAGCAGTACTTC.

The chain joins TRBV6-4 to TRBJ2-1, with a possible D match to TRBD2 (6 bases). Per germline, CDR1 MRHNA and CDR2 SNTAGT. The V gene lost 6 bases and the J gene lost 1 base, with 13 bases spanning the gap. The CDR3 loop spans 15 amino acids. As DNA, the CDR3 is TGTGCCAGCAGCCGGGACTTAGGGTCCTACAATGAGCAGTTCTTC. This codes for CASSRDLGSYNEQFF.

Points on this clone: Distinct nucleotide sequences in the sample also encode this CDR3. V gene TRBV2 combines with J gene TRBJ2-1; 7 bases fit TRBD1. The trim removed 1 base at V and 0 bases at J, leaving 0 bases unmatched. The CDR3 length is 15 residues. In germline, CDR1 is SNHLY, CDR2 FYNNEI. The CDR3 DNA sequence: TGTGCCAGCAGTGAAGACAGGGGCTCCTACAATGAGCAGTTCTTC. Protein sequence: CASSEDRGSYNEQFF.

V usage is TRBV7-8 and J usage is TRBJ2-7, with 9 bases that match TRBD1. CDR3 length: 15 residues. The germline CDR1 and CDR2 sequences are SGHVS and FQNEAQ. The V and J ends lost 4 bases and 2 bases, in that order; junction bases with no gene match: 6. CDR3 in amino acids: CASSSRDRVTYEQYF. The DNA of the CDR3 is TGTGCCAGCAGCTCCCGGGACAGGGTGACCTACGAGCAGTACTTC.

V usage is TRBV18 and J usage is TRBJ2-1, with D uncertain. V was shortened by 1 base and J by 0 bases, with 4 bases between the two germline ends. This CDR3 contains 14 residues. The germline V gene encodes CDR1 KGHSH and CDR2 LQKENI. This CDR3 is CASSPRNSYNEQFF. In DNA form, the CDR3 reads TGTGCCAGCTCACCACGGAACTCCTACAATGAGCAGTTCTTC.

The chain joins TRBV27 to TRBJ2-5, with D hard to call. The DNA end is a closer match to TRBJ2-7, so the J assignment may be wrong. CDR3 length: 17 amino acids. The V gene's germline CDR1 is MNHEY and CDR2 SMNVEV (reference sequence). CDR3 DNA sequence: TGTGCCAGCAGCCCCCCCGGCAGCCGGAGCAGCCGATACGAGCAGTACTTC. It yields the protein CASSPPGSRSSRYEQYF.

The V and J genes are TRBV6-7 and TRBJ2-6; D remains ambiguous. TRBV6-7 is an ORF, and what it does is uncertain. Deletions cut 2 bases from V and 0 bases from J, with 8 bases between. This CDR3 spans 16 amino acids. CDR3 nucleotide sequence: TGTGCCAGCAGTTACCCCCGGAGCTCTGGGGCCAACGTCCTGACTTTC. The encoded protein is CASSYPRSSGANVLTF.

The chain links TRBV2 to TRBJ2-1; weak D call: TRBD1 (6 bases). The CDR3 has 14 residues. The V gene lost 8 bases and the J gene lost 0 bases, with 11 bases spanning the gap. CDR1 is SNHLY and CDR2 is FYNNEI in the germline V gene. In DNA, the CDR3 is TGTGCCAGCGCTCTAGGGGGCTCCTACAATGAGCAGTTCTTC. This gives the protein CASALGGSYNEQFF.

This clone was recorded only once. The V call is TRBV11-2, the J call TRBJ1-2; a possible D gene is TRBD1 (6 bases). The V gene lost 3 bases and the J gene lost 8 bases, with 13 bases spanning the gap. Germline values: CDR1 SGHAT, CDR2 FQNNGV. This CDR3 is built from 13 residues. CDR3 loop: CASSFNRDGGYTF. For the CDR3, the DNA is TGTGCCAGCAGCTTTAACAGGGACGGGGGCTACACCTTC.

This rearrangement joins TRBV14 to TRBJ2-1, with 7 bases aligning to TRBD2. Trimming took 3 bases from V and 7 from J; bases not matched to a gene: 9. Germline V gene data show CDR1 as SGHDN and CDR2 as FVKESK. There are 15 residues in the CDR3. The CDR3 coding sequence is TGTGCCAGCAGCCACCTAGGAGGGGAGGGGAATGAGCAGTTCTTC. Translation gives CASSHLGGEGNEQFF.

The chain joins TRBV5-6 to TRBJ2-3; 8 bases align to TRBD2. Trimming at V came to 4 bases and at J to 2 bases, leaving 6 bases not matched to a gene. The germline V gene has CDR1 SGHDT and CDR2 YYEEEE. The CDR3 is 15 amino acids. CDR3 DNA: TGTGCCAGCAGCACTCGACTAGCGTACACAGATACGCAGTATTTT. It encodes CASSTRLAYTDTQYF.

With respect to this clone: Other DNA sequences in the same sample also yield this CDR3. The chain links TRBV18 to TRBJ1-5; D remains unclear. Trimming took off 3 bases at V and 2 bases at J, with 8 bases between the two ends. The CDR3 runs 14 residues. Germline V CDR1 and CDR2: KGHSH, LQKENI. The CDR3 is CASSPTWGNQPQHF. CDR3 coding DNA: TGTGCCAGCTCACCTACGTGGGGCAATCAGCCCCAGCATTTT.

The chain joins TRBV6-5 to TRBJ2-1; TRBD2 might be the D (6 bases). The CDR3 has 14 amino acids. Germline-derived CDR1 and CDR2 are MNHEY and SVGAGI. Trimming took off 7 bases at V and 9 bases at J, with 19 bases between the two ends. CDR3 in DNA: TGTGCCAGCACGCCCCCCGGGACTGGGGGTGAGCAGTTCTTC. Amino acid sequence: CASTPPGTGGEQFF.

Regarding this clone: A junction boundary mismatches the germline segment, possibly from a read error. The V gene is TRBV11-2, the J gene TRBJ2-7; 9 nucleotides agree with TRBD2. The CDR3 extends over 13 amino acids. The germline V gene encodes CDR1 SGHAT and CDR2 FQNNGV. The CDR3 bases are TGTGCCAGCAGCCCATACGTCCTGACTAGCGGAACCTTC. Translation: CASSPYVLTSGTF.

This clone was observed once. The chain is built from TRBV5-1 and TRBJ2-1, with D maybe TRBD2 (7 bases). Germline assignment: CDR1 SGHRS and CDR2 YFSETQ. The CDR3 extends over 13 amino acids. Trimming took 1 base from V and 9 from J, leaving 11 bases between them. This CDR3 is CASSLPRGGEQFF. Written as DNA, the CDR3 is TGCGCCAGCAGCTTGCCTAGGGGGGGTGAGCAGTTCTTC.

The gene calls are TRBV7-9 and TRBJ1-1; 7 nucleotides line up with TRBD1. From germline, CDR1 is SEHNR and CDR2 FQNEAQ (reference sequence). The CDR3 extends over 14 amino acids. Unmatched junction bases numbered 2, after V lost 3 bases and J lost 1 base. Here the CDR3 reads CASSFTGANTEAFF. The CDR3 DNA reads TGTGCCAGCAGCTTTACAGGGGCGAACACTGAAGCTTTCTTT.

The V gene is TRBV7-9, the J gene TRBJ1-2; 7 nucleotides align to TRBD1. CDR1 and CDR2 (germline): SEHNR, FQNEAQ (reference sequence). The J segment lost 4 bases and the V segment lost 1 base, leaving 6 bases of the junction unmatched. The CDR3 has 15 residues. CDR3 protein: CASSLGKGTAYGYTF. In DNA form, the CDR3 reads TGTGCCAGCAGCTTAGGAAAGGGGACAGCCTATGGCTACACCTTC.

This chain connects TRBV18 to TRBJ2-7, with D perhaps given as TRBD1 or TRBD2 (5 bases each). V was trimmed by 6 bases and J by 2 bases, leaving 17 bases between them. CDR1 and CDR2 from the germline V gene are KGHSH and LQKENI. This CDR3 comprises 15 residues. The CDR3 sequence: CASSPGTRDPYEQYF. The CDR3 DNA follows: TGTGCCAGCTCCCCCGGGACGAGGGATCCCTACGAGCAGTACTTC.

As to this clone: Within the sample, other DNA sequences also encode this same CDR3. CDR3: CASSEAPPDTQYF. CDR3 bases: TGTGCCAGCAGTGAAGCCCCACCGGATACGCAGTATTTT. This chain connects TRBV6-1 to TRBJ2-3; D gene uncertain. This CDR3 is 13 amino acids long. The germline V and J ends were trimmed by 0 bases and 6 bases, with 7 bases remaining between them. Per germline, CDR1 MNHNS and CDR2 SASEGT.

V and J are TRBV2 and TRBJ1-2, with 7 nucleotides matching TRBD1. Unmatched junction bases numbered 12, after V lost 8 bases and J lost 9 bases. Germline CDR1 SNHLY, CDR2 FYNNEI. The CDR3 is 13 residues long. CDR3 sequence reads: CASQGGQVVSYTF. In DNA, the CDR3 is TGTGCCAGCCAAGGAGGACAGGTAGTGAGCTACACCTTC.